This TCR beta chain was observed in a study of T cells in Graves' hyperthyroidism and ophthalmopathy. There were TCR beta CDR3 regions amplified from RNA transcripts. Researchers ran a first-round RT-PCR on the TCR CDR3 using the HTBI primer set. One entry per CDR3 protein results from TCRdb running MiXCR on the multiplex PCR reads. The table lists about 760,000 distinct CDR3 sequences, around 40% of them singletons, with more than 25% in the top ten. CDR3 length: 14 residues. The germline gives CDR1 SEHNR, CDR2 FQNEAQ (reference sequence). The ends were cut back, 3 bases at V and 5 bases at J, with 10 bases in the middle.

Material: blood. This sequence joins TRBV7-9 and TRBJ2-2, with no clear D. The receptor was isolated from a woman aged 40 to 50 with Graves' hyperthyroidism. The CDR3 reads CASSLKSNTGELFF. Written as DNA, the CDR3 is TGTGCCAGCAGCTTGAAGTCAAATACCGGGGAGCTGTTTTTT.